A selection of T cell receptor beta chains follows, all from one sample in a study of neurological immune-mediated disorders. TCRdb independently ran MiXCR on the 5' RACE reads; one entry per CDR3 protein. The sample has around 35,000 distinct CDR3 sequences; 1.5% are singletons. Sample: PBMCs. The receptors were sampled from a woman aged 30 to 39 with multiple sclerosis. Both conserved end residues are part of each CDR3. The D gene is left open where the match is weak. A clone size is listed for some rows: how often the clone was seen (once, few, many), or a class if it is expanded.

TRBJ1-6 many . TRBV7-2 CASSLTAGNSPLHF TGTGCCAGCAGCTTAACGGCCGGGAATTCACCCCTCCACTTT
TRBJ1-2 many . TRBV5-6 CASSLARDNYGYTF TGTGCCAGCAGCTTGGCCAGGGACAACTATGGCTACACCTTC
TRBJ2-5 many . TRBV20-1 CSPRREETQYF TGCAGTCCCCGGCGGGAAGAGACCCAGTACTTC
TRBJ2-3 many TRBD2 TRBV20-1 CSASRTSGTDTQYF TGCAGTGCTAGTCGGACTAGCGGCACAGATACGCAGTATTTT
TRBJ2-5 many . TRBV11-2 CASSPRLRRETQYF TGTGCCAGCAGCCCCCGTTTGAGGCGGGAGACCCAGTACTTC
TRBJ1-1 many . TRBV2 CAGEGRITEAFF TGTGCCGGCGAGGGGAGGATCACTGAAGCTTTCTTT
TRBJ2-7 many . TRBV5-5 CASSFLDGTYEQYF TGTGCCAGCAGCTTCCTGGACGGGACCTACGAGCAGTACTTC
TRBJ1-4 many . TRBV5-1 CASSSTGHTTATNEKLFF TGCGCCAGCAGCTCCACGGGACATACGACCGCAACTAATGAAAAACTGTTTTTT
TRBJ1-5 many . TRBV24-1 CATSDAGWLQPQHF TGTGCCACCAGTGATGCCGGTTGGCTTCAGCCCCAGCATTTT
TRBJ2-1 many . TRBV16 CASSQGQPNEQFF TGTGCCAGCAGCCAAGGGCAGCCCAATGAGCAGTTCTTC
TRBJ1-3 many TRBD1 TRBV12-3/TRBV12-4 CASTDPGQGVNTIYF TGTGCCAGCACCGACCCGGGACAGGGAGTGAACACCATATATTTT
TRBJ2-7 many . TRBV7-2 CASGEQSYEQYF TGTGCCAGCGGGGAGCAGAGCTACGAGCAGTACTTC
TRBJ2-6 many . TRBV25-1 CASSPPRGGASSSGANVLTF TGTGCCAGCAGTCCCCCCCGAGGCGGCGCTTCAAGCTCTGGGGCCAACGTCCTGACTTTC
TRBJ2-3 many . TRBV6-2/TRBV6-3 CASSYSGRDTQYF TGTGCCAGCAGTTACTCCGGCAGAGATACGCAGTATTTT
TRBJ2-7 many TRBD1 TRBV5-1 CASRTGTGFEQYF TGCGCCAGCAGAACCGGGACAGGGTTCGAGCAGTACTTC
TRBJ1-2 many . TRBV12-3/TRBV12-4 CATDTSNYGYTF TGTGCCACGGACACTTCTAACTATGGCTACACCTTC
TRBJ1-2 few TRBD1 TRBV3-1 CASSPYGQGVSYTF TGTGCCAGCAGCCCCTATGGACAGGGGGTAAGCTACACCTTC
TRBJ1-1 many . TRBV29-1 CSVPGGAANTEAFF TGCAGCGTCCCCGGGGGGGCAGCGAACACTGAAGCTTTCTTT
TRBJ2-7 many . TRBV28 CASSLTGSYEQYF TGTGCCAGCAGTTTAACGGGGTCTTACGAGCAGTACTTC
TRBJ1-4 many TRBD1 TRBV20-1 CSARGQGGEKLFF TGCAGTGCTAGAGGACAGGGGGGAGAAAAACTGTTTTTT
TRBJ2-1 many . TRBV7-3 CASSLSGVDNEQFF TGTGCCAGCAGCTTAAGCGGGGTAGACAATGAGCAGTTCTTC
TRBJ1-2 medium-sized . TRBV12-3/TRBV12-4 CASSLATTGIGGYTF TGTGCCAGCAGTTTAGCCACAACAGGGATTGGTGGCTACACCTTC
TRBJ1-2 few . TRBV18 CASSPGGNNGGYTF TGTGCCAGCTCACCCGGGGGAAACAATGGGGGCTACACCTTC
TRBJ2-5 many TRBD1 TRBV7-9 CASSPEQGARETQYF TGTGCCAGCAGCCCCGAACAGGGGGCAAGGGAGACCCAGTACTTC
TRBJ2-3 many TRBD2 TRBV20-1 CSARDPAASGLSRTDTQYF TGCAGTGCTAGAGACCCGGCGGCCTCGGGACTATCCCGAACAGATACGCAGTATTTT
TRBJ2-1 . . TRBV12-3/TRBV12-4 CASSWYSSYNEQFF TGTGCCAGCAGTTGGTACAGTTCCTACAATGAGCAGTTCTTC
TRBJ2-7 many . TRBV20-1 CSARLGREQYF TGCAGTGCTAGACTAGGAAGGGAGCAGTACTTC
TRBJ2-7 many . TRBV12-3/TRBV12-4 CASSTRSYEQYF TGTGCCAGCAGTACCCGCTCCTACGAGCAGTACTTC
TRBJ2-7 many . TRBV20-1 CSAQSYEQYF TGCAGTGCCCAGAGCTACGAGCAGTACTTC
TRBJ2-7 many . TRBV27 CASSHLLFGGPYEQYF TGTGCCAGCAGTCACCTCCTATTTGGGGGCCCCTACGAGCAGTACTTC
TRBJ1-5 many . TRBV7-2 CASSSPNQPQHF TGTGCCAGCAGCTCACCCAATCAGCCCCAGCATTTT
TRBJ1-1 many . TRBV12-3/TRBV12-4 CASNLLNTEAFF TGTGCCAGCAACCTCTTGAACACTGAAGCTTTCTTT
TRBJ2-5 many TRBD2 TRBV10-3 CAIRTSGEETQYF TGTGCCATCAGGACTAGCGGGGAAGAGACCCAGTACTTC
TRBJ2-1 many . TRBV7-9 CASSLAPIPEQFF TGTGCCAGCAGCTTAGCGCCAATTCCTGAGCAGTTCTTC
TRBJ1-2 many . TRBV20-1 CSATGPGGYTF TGCAGTGCTACAGGACCCGGGGGCTACACCTTC
TRBJ2-5 few . TRBV7-2 CASSLTPKGETQYF TGTGCCAGCAGCTTAACACCGAAAGGGGAGACCCAGTACTTC
TRBJ1-1 many . TRBV20-1 CSARDRRGSPHTEAFF TGCAGTGCTAGAGATCGACGGGGCTCACCTCACACTGAAGCTTTCTTT
TRBJ2-7 many . TRBV12-3/TRBV12-4 CASSLEGGEQYF TGTGCCAGCAGTTTGGAGGGCGGCGAGCAGTACTTC
TRBJ2-7 many . TRBV5-1 CASSLVVSPYEQYF TGCGCCAGCAGCTTGGTGGTCTCGCCCTACGAGCAGTACTTC
TRBJ2-1 many . TRBV3-1 CASSQVSIGPSSYNEQFF TGTGCCAGCAGCCAAGTAAGTATAGGACCCAGCTCCTACAATGAGCAGTTCTTC
TRBJ2-7 many . TRBV6-5 CASSPPGEQYF TGTGCCAGCAGCCCCCCCGGCGAGCAGTACTTC
TRBJ1-1 many . TRBV5-1 CASSRGGGSNTEAFF TGCGCCAGCTCCCGTGGTGGGGGCTCGAACACTGAAGCTTTCTTT
TRBJ1-2 many . TRBV12-3/TRBV12-4 CASSLNPSNYGYTF TGTGCCAGCAGTTTGAATCCCTCTAACTATGGCTACACCTTC
TRBJ2-5 many TRBD2 TRBV7-6 CASSSSGALAEETQYF TGTGCCAGCAGCTCCTCCGGGGCACTAGCGGAAGAGACCCAGTACTTC
TRBJ2-1 many . TRBV5-8 CASSLGAGAGYEQFF TGTGCCAGCAGCTTGGGTGCAGGGGCAGGCTATGAGCAGTTCTTC
TRBJ2-2 many . TRBV12-3/TRBV12-4 CASRLNGELFF TGTGCCAGCAGGTTAAACGGGGAGCTGTTTTTT
TRBJ2-7 many TRBD1 TRBV12-3/TRBV12-4 CASSERGTAYEQYF TGTGCCAGCAGTGAGAGAGGGACAGCCTACGAGCAGTACTTC
TRBJ2-5 few TRBD2 TRBV12-3/TRBV12-4 CDSGTGQETQYF TGTGACAGCGGGACGGGACAAGAGACCCAGTACTTC
TRBJ2-7 many . TRBV20-1 CSAVRSGEQYF TGCAGTGCTGTGCGTAGTGGCGAGCAGTACTTC